The sequence of this T cell receptor beta chain was determined in a study of cytomegalovirus exposure and HLA in healthy donors. Whole-study findings and limits: In an earlier analysis, most TCR beta V segments were productive about 87% or about 30% of the time. The authors excluded some V segments, including TRBV6-2 and TRBV6-3, as indistinguishable.

Germline loops: CDR1 MGHRA, CDR2 YSYEKL. This CDR3 has 14 amino acids. Trimming pared 2 bases from V and 5 bases from J, leaving 10 bases between. With 60 Vbeta and 13 Jbeta primers, the PCR was carried out. Assay: immunoSEQ multiplex PCR; the TCRdb copy retains only in-frame clones and omits some. The table records about 150,000 clones, around 60% of them present only once. Concerning this clone itself: What it binds is unknown.

This receptor was obtained from a woman aged 55-70 years in good health and CMV-seropositive. Sequences were obtained from PBMCs. This rearrangement joins TRBV4-1 to TRBJ2-4; TRBD2 is a possible D gene (5 bases). CDR3 region: CASSQWGDENIQYF. CDR3 coding DNA: TGCGCCAGCAGCCAATGGGGAGACGAAAACATTCAGTACTTC.